The 22 T cell receptor beta chains given below trace back to one sample, sequenced in a study of T cells in Graves' hyperthyroidism and ophthalmopathy. Amplification yielded TCR beta CDR3 regions, with RNA transcripts as the source. Carried out on the TCR CDR3, a first-round RT-PCR used the HTBI primer set. TCRdb reanalysed the multiplex PCR reads using MiXCR and keeps one entry per CDR3 protein. Among hundreds of thousands of distinct CDR3 sequences listed, about half were seen once. The sample comprised peripheral blood or thyroid tissue (not recorded which). Receptors were obtained from a woman aged 18-35 years with Graves' hyperthyroidism.

This clonotype has at least ten counts. This rearrangement joins TRBV24-1 to TRBJ2-7; a weak D match, TRBD2 (6 bases). The V end lost 5 bases, the J end lost 4 bases, and 14 bases lay between the germline ends. The germline V gene has CDR1 KGHDR and CDR2 SFDVKD. The CDR3 runs to 14 residues. The CDR3, as DNA: TGTGCCACCAGTGCCCCCGATGGAGGGTACGAGCAGTACTTC. Amino acid sequence: CATSAPDGGYEQYF.

The chain recombines TRBV9 with TRBJ2-2, with no clear D. There are 12 residues in the CDR3. With 2 bases removed from V and 7 bases from J, the gap between germline ends came to 6 bases. Germline loops: CDR1 SGDLS, CDR2 YYNGEE. The CDR3 sequence: CASSVRLGELFF. The CDR3 DNA is TGTGCCAGCAGCGTTCGGCTCGGGGAGCTGTTTTTT.

In its sample, this clonotype was seen once. This chain joins TRBV10-3 and TRBJ2-7, with a weak D call TRBD2 (6 bases). Per the germline V gene, CDR1 is ENHRY and CDR2 is SYGVKD. The CDR3 consists of 14 residues. Trimming shortened V by 2 bases and J by 3 bases, and 11 bases separated the two germline ends. Here the CDR3 reads CAISEEGRFYEQYF. The CDR3 DNA reads as TGTGCCATCAGTGAGGAAGGGAGGTTCTACGAGCAGTACTTC.

V is TRBV2 and J is TRBJ2-7, with 7 bases matching TRBD1. Germline CDR1 reads SNHLY; CDR2 reads FYNNEI. The CDR3 has 12 amino acids. J lost 5 bases, V lost 7 bases, and 5 bases had no gene match. Here the CDR3 DNA reads TGTGCCAGCAAGGGACAGCCAGACGAGCAGTACTTC. Protein: CASKGQPDEQYF. Filled out from reference TRBV2 and TRBJ2-7, the complete variable domain reads EPEVTQTPSHQVTQMGQEVILRCVPISNHLYFYWYRQILGQKVEFLVSFYNNEISEKSEIFDDQFSVERPDGSNFTLKIRSTKLEDSAMYFCASKGQPDEQYFGPGTRLTVT.

This chain connects TRBV2 to TRBJ1-6; D is possibly TRBD1 (5 bases). This CDR3 spans 14 amino acids. Trimming pared 11 bases from V and 7 bases from J, leaving 18 bases between. Germline CDR1 is SNHLY and CDR2 is FYNNEI. The CDR3 loop is CASRGGTSNSPLHF. The CDR3 DNA follows: TGTGCCTCACGAGGAGGGACGTCGAATTCACCCCTCCACTTT.

Comments on this clonotype: A read error may account for a junction end that differs from germline. This chain joins TRBV4-2 and TRBJ1-4, with a weak D call TRBD1 (6 bases). Germline V gene sequence: CDR1 LGHNA, CDR2 YNFKEQ. The CDR3 length is 14 residues. CDR3 coding DNA: TGTGCCAGCAGCTTAGGCAGGGGACAAGAAAAACTGTCTTTT. Translating it yields CASSLGRGQEKLSF.

This clonotype was observed a handful of times. The chain recombines TRBV15 with TRBJ1-1; D is ambiguous. CDR1 LNHNV and CDR2 YYDKDF come from the germline V gene (reference sequence). The length of the CDR3 is 12 residues. Deletions cut 5 bases from V and 5 bases from J, with 9 bases between. The CDR3 loop is CATSGTQTEAFF. In DNA form, the CDR3 reads TGTGCCACCAGCGGCACGCAGACTGAAGCTTTCTTT.

CDR3 nucleotide sequence: TGTGCCAGCAGGGACCGGCGGGGGCTCGAGAAGCGGGATTTCCAAGAGACCCAGTACTTC. This translates into CASRDRRGLEKRDFQETQYF. The rearrangement links TRBV7-9 to TRBJ2-5, with a possible D match to TRBD2 (7 bases). The V end was cut by 6 bases, the J end by 1 base, with 30 bases between. This CDR3 spans 20 amino acids. CDR1 SEHNR and CDR2 FQNEAQ come from the germline V gene (reference sequence).

This clonotype has a count of ten or more. CDR3 in DNA: TGCAGTGCTCGACTGTGGGACGAGCAGTACTTC. Translating it yields CSARLWDEQYF. The genes are TRBV20-1 and TRBJ2-7; no reliable D call. This CDR3 region has 11 residues. Deletions cut 5 bases from V and 5 bases from J, with 10 bases between. Germline V gene lookup returns CDR1 DFQATT and CDR2 SNEGSKA (reference sequence).

The J gene is TRBJ2-7, the V gene TRBV7-2, with unresolved D. The CDR3 is 15 amino acids. Germline V gene lookup returns CDR1 SGHTA and CDR2 FQGNSA. The V gene lost 0 bases and the J gene lost 6 bases, with 15 bases spanning the gap. This chain's CDR3 is CASSLASSALVEQYF. Written as DNA, the CDR3 is TGTGCCAGCAGCTTAGCCAGCAGTGCCCTAGTCGAGCAGTACTTC.

Comments on this clonotype: The conserved phenylalanine or tryptophan normally closing the CDR3 is absent here, so this likely arose from a read error. The chain carries TRBV2 and TRBJ1-2; D gene ambiguous. The V and J ends lost 6 bases and 0 bases respectively, with 14 bases between them. Germline assignment: CDR1 SNHLY and CDR2 FYNNEI. CDR3 length: 15 residues. The CDR3 is CASSPYGMANYGYTS. As DNA, the CDR3 is TGTGCCAGCAGCCCCTACGGAATGGCTAACTATGGCTACACCTCC.

The chain links TRBV2 to TRBJ1-3; 8 nucleotides line up with TRBD1. CDR3 length: 17 amino acids. From germline, CDR1 is SNHLY and CDR2 FYNNEI. V was pared by 6 bases and J by 2 bases, with 12 bases of the junction left unmatched. The CDR3 DNA follows: TGTGCCAGCAGGGACAGGGAATTCTTTAGAGCTGGAAACACCATATATTTT. Encoded protein: CASRDREFFRAGNTIYF.

The table lists this clonotype with many counts. The genes are TRBV24-1 and TRBJ1-4; the match to TRBD1 covers 9 bases. The junction had 0 bases not matched to a gene; V was cut back by 5 bases and J by 6 bases. Germline values: CDR1 KGHDR, CDR2 SFDVKD. This CDR3 region has 13 residues. Here the CDR3 DNA reads TGTGCCACCAGTGGACAGGGGGATGAAAAACTGTTTTTT. This encodes CATSGQGDEKLFF.

This clonotype was recorded many times. The chain combines TRBV25-1 with TRBJ1-4; 12 bases align to TRBD1. The germline CDR1 and CDR2 sequences are MGHDK and SYGVNS. The CDR3 covers 19 residues. V lost 1 base and J lost 4; bases outside the gene matches: 10. The CDR3 DNA reads TGTGCCAGCAGTGAATCTCCGCCGGGACAGGGGGCTCATAATGAAAAACTGTTTTTT. This translates into CASSESPPGQGAHNEKLFF.

This sequence joins TRBV20-1 and TRBJ1-2; a weak D match, TRBD1 (5 bases). V was trimmed by 5 bases and J by 0 bases, leaving 13 bases between them. Germline lookup yields CDR1 DFQATT and CDR2 SNEGSKA (reference sequence). The CDR3 loop spans 14 amino acids. This CDR3 reads CSARVRQSNYGYTF. CDR3 in DNA: TGCAGTGCTCGAGTGAGACAGTCTAACTATGGCTACACCTTC.

Turning to this clonotype: A much more abundant neighbour one base away suggests this may be a read error. The chain is built from TRBV10-3 and TRBJ1-2, with D possibly matching TRBD1 (6 bases). Germline V gene data show CDR1 as ENHRY and CDR2 as SYGVKD. Trimming shortened V by 6 bases and J by 5 bases, and 19 bases separated the two germline ends. The CDR3 extends over 15 amino acids. The CDR3 here is CAISTAADRAYGYTF. The CDR3 DNA sequence: TGTGCCATCAGCACTGCGGCGGACAGAGCGTATGGCTACACCTTC.

As DNA, the CDR3 is TGCAGTGCTAGCATAAGGGGGGTTTACACCTTC. Protein sequence: CSASIRGVYTF. J is TRBJ1-2 and V is TRBV20-1; possibly TRBD1 for D (6 bases). CDR1 DFQATT and CDR2 SNEGSKA come from the germline V gene (reference sequence). The CDR3 length is 11 residues. V was trimmed by 3 bases and J by 11 bases, leaving 13 bases between them.

The chain recombines TRBV29-1 with TRBJ1-4, with 7 bases matching TRBD1. Germline V gene data show CDR1 as SQVTM and CDR2 as ANQGSEA. This CDR3 is built from 13 residues. The J segment lost 5 bases and the V segment lost 5 bases, leaving 5 bases of the junction unmatched. CDR3 bases: TGCAGCGTTCAGGACAGGCAAAATGAAAAACTGTTTTTT. It translates to CSVQDRQNEKLFF.

The CDR3 nucleotides are TGTGCCAGCAGCTTAGATCCGACCTCGAACACCGGGGAGCTGTTTTTT. It codes for CASSLDPTSNTGELFF. The rearrangement uses TRBV7-9 and TRBJ2-2; unclear D gene. Trimming shortened V by 1 base and J by 0 bases, and 9 bases separated the two germline ends. In germline, CDR1 is SEHNR, CDR2 FQNEAQ (reference sequence). The CDR3 length is 16 residues.

There are many counts of this clonotype. The V and J genes are TRBV10-3 and TRBJ2-7; 13 bases are a match to TRBD2. J gave up 2 bases and V 6 bases, and 7 bases lay outside the gene matches. The germline gives CDR1 ENHRY, CDR2 SYGVKD. The CDR3 has 16 residues. CDR3: CAIREGLAGLPYEQYF. The CDR3 DNA sequence: TGTGCCATCAGAGAGGGACTAGCGGGACTGCCCTACGAGCAGTACTTC.

In its sample, this clonotype was seen once. It may be a read error: a sequence one base away is much more abundant. J is TRBJ1-5 and V is TRBV7-2; possibly TRBD1 for D (6 bases). This CDR3 is built from 13 residues. Germline CDR1 is SGHTA and CDR2 is FQGNSA. V lost 4 bases to trimming and J lost 4 bases, with 8 bases between them. The CDR3 sequence is CTSSYRVNQPQHF. In DNA, the CDR3 is TGTACCAGCAGCTACAGGGTGAATCAGCCCCAGCATTTT. The variable domain in full, completed from reference TRBV7-2 and TRBJ1-5, reads GAGVSQSPSNKVTEKGKDVELRCDPISGHTALYWYRQSLGQGLEFLIYFQGNSAPDKSGLPSDRFSAERTGGSVSTLTIQRTQQEDSAVYLCTSSYRVNQPQHFGDGTRLSIL.

V is TRBV20-1 and J is TRBJ2-2; 10 nucleotides line up with TRBD2. From germline, CDR1 is DFQATT and CDR2 SNEGSKA (reference sequence). J lost 6 bases, V lost 3 bases, and 4 bases had no gene match. This CDR3 comprises 14 residues. As DNA, the CDR3 is TGCAGTGCTAGGAGTCTAGCGGGAGCCGGGGAGCTGTTTTTT. Translating it yields CSARSLAGAGELFF.